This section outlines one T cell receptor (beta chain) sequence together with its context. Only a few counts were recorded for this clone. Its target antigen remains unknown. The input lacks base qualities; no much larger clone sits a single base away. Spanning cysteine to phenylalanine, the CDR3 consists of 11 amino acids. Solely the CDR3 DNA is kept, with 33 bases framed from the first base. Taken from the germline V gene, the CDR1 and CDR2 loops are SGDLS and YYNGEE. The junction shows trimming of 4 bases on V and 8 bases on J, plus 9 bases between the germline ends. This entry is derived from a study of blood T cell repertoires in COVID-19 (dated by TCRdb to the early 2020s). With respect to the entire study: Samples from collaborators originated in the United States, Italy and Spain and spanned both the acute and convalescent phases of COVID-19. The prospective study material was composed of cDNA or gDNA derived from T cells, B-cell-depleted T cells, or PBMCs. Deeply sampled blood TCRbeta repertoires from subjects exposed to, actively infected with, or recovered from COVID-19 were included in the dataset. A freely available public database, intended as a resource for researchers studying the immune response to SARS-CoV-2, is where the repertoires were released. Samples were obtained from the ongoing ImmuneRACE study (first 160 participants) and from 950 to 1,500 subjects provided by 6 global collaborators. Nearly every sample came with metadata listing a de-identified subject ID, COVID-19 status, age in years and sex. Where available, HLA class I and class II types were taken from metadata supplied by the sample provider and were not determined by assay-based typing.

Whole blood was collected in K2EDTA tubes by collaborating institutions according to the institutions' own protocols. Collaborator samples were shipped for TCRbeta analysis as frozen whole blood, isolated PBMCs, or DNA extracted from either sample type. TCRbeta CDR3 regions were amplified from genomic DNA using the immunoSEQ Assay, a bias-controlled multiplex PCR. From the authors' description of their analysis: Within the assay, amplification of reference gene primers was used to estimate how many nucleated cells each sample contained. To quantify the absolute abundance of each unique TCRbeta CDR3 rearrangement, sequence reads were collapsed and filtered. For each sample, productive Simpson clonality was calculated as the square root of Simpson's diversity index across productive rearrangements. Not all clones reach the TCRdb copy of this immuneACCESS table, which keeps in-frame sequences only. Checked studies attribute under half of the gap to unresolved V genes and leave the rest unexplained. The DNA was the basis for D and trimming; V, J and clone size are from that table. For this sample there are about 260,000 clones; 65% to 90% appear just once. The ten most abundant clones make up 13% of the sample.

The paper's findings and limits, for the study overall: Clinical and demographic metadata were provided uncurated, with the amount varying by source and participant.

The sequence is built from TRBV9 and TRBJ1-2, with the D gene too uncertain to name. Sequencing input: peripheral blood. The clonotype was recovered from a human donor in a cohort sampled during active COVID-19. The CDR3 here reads CASSRSEGYTF. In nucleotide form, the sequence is TGTGCCAGCAGCCGGAGCGAAGGCTACACCTTC.